This T cell receptor beta chain emerged from a study of CD8 T cells in ankylosing spondylitis. Study-level results: Reports say disease-linked clones showed up significantly more in matched ankylosing spondylitis synovial fluid.

TCRdb called the 5' RACE reads again in MiXCR, with one record for every CDR3 protein. The sample contains approximately 260,000 distinct CDR3 sequences, 8% to 9.5% of which appear only once. The V gene end was trimmed by 2 bases and the J gene end by 6 bases; junction bases not matched to a gene: 2. Germline V CDR1 and CDR2: LGHDT, YNNKEL (reference sequence). The CDR3 loop spans 15 amino acids. There are many counts of this clonotype. Its antigen remains unknown. The chain combines TRBV3-1 with TRBJ2-1, with TRBD2 matching over 12 bases. The sequence came from a male donor with ankylosing spondylitis or in good health (not recorded which). Specimen: blood, either unsorted or a sorted T cell fraction (not recorded which). CDR3 coding DNA: TGTGCCAGCAGCCAACTAGCGGGAGGGGCCAATGAGCAGTTCTTC. Amino acids: CASSQLAGGANEQFF.